These T cell receptor beta chains were read from a single sample in a study of shared clonotypes between healthy human individuals. Clones were sequenced by immunoSEQ multiplex PCR, and TCRdb holds only the in-frame ones, with some missing. In the table there are about 2 million clones, 85% to 95% of which are singletons. The sample comprised naive CD4+ T cells sorted from blood. Receptor source: a young man in good health. The CDR3 runs from the conserved cysteine through the conserved F or W. Fields, in order: V gene, J gene, D gene, clone size, CDR3 protein, CDR3 DNA. D genes are given only for firm matches. The size field is filled for only some rows; it gives once, few, many or a size class.

>TRBV6-5|TRBJ2-7|TRBD1|few
CASSRDSYEQYF
TGTGCCAGCAGCCGGGACAGCTACGAGCAGTACTTC
>TRBV20-1|TRBJ2-5|-|once
CSPLGQETQYF
TGCAGCCCTCTGGGTCAAGAGACCCAGTACTTC
>TRBV7-2|TRBJ1-1|-|-
CASSSSAYNTEAFF
TGTGCCAGCAGCTCATCGGCCTATAACACTGAAGCTTTCTTT
>TRBV5-6|TRBJ2-7|TRBD2|-
CASSLGYGGTSYEQYF
TGTGCCAGCAGCTTGGGGTACGGGGGGACCTCCTACGAGCAGTACTTC
>TRBV13|TRBJ2-5|TRBD1|-
CASSLGQGAVGYQETQYF
TGTGCCAGCAGCTTGGGACAGGGGGCCGTAGGGTACCAAGAGACCCAGTACTTC
>TRBV30|TRBJ1-5|-|-
CAWSPSGGGQPQHF
TGTGCCTGGAGCCCCTCGGGGGGAGGTCAGCCCCAGCATTTT
>TRBV11-3|TRBJ2-5|-|-
CASSPGQLGETQYF
TGTGCCAGCAGCCCGGGACAATTAGGAGAGACCCAGTACTTC
>TRBV9|TRBJ1-2|-|-
CASSVAGSITYGYTF
TGTGCCAGCAGCGTAGCCGGGAGTATCACCTATGGCTACACCTTC
>TRBV10-3|TRBJ1-6|-|-
CAISGGLNSPLHF
TGTGCCATCAGTGGCGGATTAAATTCACCCCTCCACTTT
>TRBV9|TRBJ1-1|-|once
CASSATGSQNTEAFF
TGTGCCAGCAGCGCAACCGGGAGCCAGAACACTGAAGCTTTCTTT
>TRBV28|TRBJ2-7|TRBD1|-
CASLNPGQGYEQYF
TGTGCCAGCCTGAACCCGGGACAGGGATACGAGCAGTACTTC
>TRBV5-1|TRBJ1-1|-|once
CASSYDTDNTEAFF
TGCGCCAGCAGCTATGATACAGACAACACTGAAGCTTTCTTT
>TRBV7-9|TRBJ2-3|-|-
CASSLVVRGLDTQYF
TGTGCCAGCAGCTTAGTGGTGCGGGGTCTAGATACGCAGTATTTT
>TRBV6-6|TRBJ2-7|-|-
CACSLDFYEQYF
TGTGCCTGCAGCCTGGACTTTTACGAGCAGTACTTC